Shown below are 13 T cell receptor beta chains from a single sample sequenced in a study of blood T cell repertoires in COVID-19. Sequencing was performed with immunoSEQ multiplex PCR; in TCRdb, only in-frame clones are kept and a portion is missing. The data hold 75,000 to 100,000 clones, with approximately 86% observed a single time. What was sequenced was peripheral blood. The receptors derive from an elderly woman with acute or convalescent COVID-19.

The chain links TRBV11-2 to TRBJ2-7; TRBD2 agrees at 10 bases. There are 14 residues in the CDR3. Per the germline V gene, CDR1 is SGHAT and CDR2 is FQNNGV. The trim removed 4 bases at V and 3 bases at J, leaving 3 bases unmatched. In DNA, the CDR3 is TGTGCCAGCAGCTATTCTAGCGGGAGCTACGAGCAGTACTTC. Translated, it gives CASSYSSGSYEQYF.

In DNA form, the CDR3 reads TGTGCCAGCTCACCACTGCGGCTAGCGGGGTTCAATGAGCAGTTCTTC. Translated: CASSPLRLAGFNEQFF. The rearrangement uses TRBV18 and TRBJ2-1; 9 nucleotides line up with TRBD2. The CDR3 has 16 residues. The V and J ends lost 1 base and 6 bases, in that order; junction bases with no gene match: 7. Germline CDR1 KGHSH, CDR2 LQKENI.

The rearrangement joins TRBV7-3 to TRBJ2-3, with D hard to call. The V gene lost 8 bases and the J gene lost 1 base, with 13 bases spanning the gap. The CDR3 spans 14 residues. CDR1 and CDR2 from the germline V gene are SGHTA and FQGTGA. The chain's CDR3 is CASQTGSGTDTQYF. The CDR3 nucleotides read TGTGCCAGCCAGACCGGGTCTGGCACAGATACGCAGTATTTT.

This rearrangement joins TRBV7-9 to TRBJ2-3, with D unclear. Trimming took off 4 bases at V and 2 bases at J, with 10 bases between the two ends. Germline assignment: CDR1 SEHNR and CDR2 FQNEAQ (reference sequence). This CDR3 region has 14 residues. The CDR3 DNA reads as TGTGCCAGCAGCTACCATGGGCACACAGATACGCAGTATTTT. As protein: CASSYHGHTDTQYF.

In DNA form, the CDR3 reads TGTGCCAGCAGCTTAACGCTAGCGGCCGCCTACAATGAGCAGTTCTTC. Protein product: CASSLTLAAAYNEQFF. The chain combines TRBV7-8 with TRBJ2-1; 7 bases map to TRBD2. The CDR3 is 16 amino acids. Germline V CDR1 and CDR2: SGHVS, FQNEAQ. The V gene end was trimmed by 2 bases and the J gene end by 2 bases; junction bases not matched to a gene: 6.

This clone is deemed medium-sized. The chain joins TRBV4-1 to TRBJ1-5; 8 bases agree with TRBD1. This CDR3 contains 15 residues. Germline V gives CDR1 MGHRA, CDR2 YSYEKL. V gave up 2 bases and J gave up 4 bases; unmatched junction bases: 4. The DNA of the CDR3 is TGCGCCAGCAGCCAACGTACAGGGGGGAATCAGCCCCAGCATTTT. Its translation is CASSQRTGGNQPQHF.

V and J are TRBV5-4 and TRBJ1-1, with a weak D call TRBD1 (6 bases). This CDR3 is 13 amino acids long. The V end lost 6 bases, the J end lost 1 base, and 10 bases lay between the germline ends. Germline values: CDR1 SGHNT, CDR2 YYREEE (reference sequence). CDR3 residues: CASTPGQNTEAFF. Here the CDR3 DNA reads TGTGCCAGCACCCCGGGACAGAACACTGAAGCTTTCTTT.

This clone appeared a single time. The CDR3 DNA is TGTGCCACCAGTGAGCCAAGGGGCGCGAACACCGGGGAGCTGTTTTTT. Amino acids: CATSEPRGANTGELFF. This chain uses TRBV24-1 with TRBJ2-2, with D perhaps matching TRBD1 (5 bases). Trimming took off 4 bases at V and 0 bases at J, with 11 bases between the two ends. Germline values: CDR1 KGHDR, CDR2 SFDVKD. The CDR3 is made up of 16 amino acids.

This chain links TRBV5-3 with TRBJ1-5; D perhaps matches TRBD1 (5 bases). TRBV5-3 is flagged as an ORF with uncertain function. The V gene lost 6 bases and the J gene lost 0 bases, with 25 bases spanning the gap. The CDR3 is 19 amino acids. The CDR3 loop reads CARNPGRGEFPHSNQPQHF. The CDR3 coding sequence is TGTGCCAGAAACCCCGGGAGGGGCGAGTTCCCGCATAGCAATCAGCCCCAGCATTTT.

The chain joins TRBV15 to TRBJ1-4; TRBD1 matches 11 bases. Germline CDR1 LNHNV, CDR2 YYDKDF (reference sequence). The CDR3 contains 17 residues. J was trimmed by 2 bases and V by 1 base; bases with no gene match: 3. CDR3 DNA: TGTGCCACCAGCAGAGTGTGGACAGGGGGCACTAATGAAAAACTGTTTTTT. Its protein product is CATSRVWTGGTNEKLFF.

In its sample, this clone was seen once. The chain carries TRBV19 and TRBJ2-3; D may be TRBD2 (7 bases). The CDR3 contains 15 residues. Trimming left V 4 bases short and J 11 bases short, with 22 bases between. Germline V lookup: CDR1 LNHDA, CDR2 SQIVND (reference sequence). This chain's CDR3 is CASSTGGRAGGGQYF. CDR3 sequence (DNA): TGTGCCAGTAGTACCGGGGGGCGCGCCGGAGGCGGGCAGTATTTT.

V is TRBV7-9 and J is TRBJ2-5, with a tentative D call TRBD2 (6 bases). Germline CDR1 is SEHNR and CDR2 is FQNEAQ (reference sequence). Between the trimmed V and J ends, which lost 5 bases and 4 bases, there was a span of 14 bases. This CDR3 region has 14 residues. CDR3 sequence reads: CASSKMLARETQYF. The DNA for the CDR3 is TGTGCCAGCAGCAAAATGCTAGCGCGAGAGACCCAGTACTTC.

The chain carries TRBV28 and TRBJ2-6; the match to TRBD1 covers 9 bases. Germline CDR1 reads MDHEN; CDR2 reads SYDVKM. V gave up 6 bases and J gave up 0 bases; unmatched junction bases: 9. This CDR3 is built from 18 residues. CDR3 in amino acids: CASRPRDREYSGANVLTF. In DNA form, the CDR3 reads TGTGCCAGCAGACCTAGGGACAGGGAATACTCTGGGGCCAACGTCCTGACTTTC.